This T cell receptor beta chain appears in the sequencing data of a study of beta chain features in type 1 diabetes. Overall study results and limits: TCRB CDR3s were moderately but significantly shorter in Type 1 diabetes patients in all four CD4+ subsets.

Expressed TCRB transcripts were sequenced after all isolated RNA was converted to cDNA. The read count averaged about 3.3 million across naive, central memory and regulatory T cell samples. Assay used: immunoSEQ multiplex PCR; TCRdb lists only in-frame clones, some missing. The repertoire holds approximately 250,000 clones, with 11% to 15% as singletons. This clone was counted a few times. Its antigen is still unknown. The junction had 12 bases not matched to a gene; V was cut back by 4 bases and J by 4 bases. CDR3 size: 16 residues. The germline V gene encodes CDR1 SGHKS and CDR2 YYEKEE (reference sequence).

This TCR was recovered from a woman in her forties in good health. Sequencing was carried out using naive CD4+ T cells from blood. The rearrangement links TRBV5-5 to TRBJ2-3; 7 bases map to TRBD2. The CDR3 DNA sequence: TGTGCCAGCAGCCCCTGGACTAGTCGCAGGGCAGATACGCAGTATTTT. Amino acid sequence: CASSPWTSRRADTQYF.